There are a few counts of the clone carrying this T cell receptor (beta chain). Its target is unknown. TCRdb processed the reads anew with MiXCR; each CDR3 protein has one entry. The data hold 570,000 or so distinct CDR3 sequences, with approximately 40% observed a single time. CDR1 and CDR2 from the germline V gene are SGHTA and FQGNSA. The CDR3 runs 14 residues. Trimming stripped 1 base from V and 7 bases from J, with 11 bases between. This sample was taken from a study of T cell repertoires in cytomegalovirus infection. Study-level background: The authors used CMV epitopes that were HLA-C-restricted (recently identified) and HLA-B-restricted (well studied). It can be stated that public TCR beta signatures indicated CMV infection as well as a matching HLA type.

Study-wide results and limits: The cumulative frequency of public TCR beta families distinguished individuals who carried CMV together with the relevant HLA.

The receptor was derived from a human donor in good health (CMV status not recorded). Some clones in this sample may be carry-over from other donors' samples. The rearrangement links TRBV7-2 to TRBJ1-5; TRBD1 is a possible D gene (5 bases). Sequenced material: cultured PBMCs, taken from culture after CMV antigen stimulation. CDR3 loop: CASSLGGVWQPQHF. CDR3 DNA: TGTGCCAGCAGCTTAGGGGGGGTTTGGCAGCCCCAGCATTTT. Combining the CDR3 with reference TRBV7-2 and TRBJ1-5 gives the whole variable domain GAGVSQSPSNKVTEKGKDVELRCDPISGHTALYWYRQSLGQGLEFLIYFQGNSAPDKSGLPSDRFSAERTGGSVSTLTIQRTQQEDSAVYLCASSLGGVWQPQHFGDGTRLSIL.